The sequence of this T cell receptor (beta chain) was determined in a study of shared T cell receptors in the human thymus (dated by TCRdb to about 2021). General notes on the study: The study examined how the human thymus generates shared, self-reactive T-cell receptor alpha chains.

To prepare the library, the immunoSEQ multiplex PCR assay was applied. Drawn from immuneACCESS, this table holds only the in-frame rearrangements with V and J called that TCRdb kept. Clones are partly lost; checked studies trace under half to an unresolved V gene and leave the rest unexplained. Present in this sample are hundreds of thousands of clones, about 90% of which were seen just once. Just under 0.0095% of the sample is taken by the ten largest. With regard to this clone: Its binding antigen is unknown. Nothing much larger sits one base from this clone, and base qualities are not available.

Including the terminal cysteine and phenylalanine, the CDR3 comprises 14 residues. The entry retains the CDR3 DNA only, 42 bases that are in frame from base 1. In the germline V gene, CDR1 corresponds to SGHDN and CDR2 to FVKESK. V loses 1 base of germline sequence and J loses 1 base, and the interval between the two ends is 8 bases. This sample was also put to use in a study of human thymus T cells. As noted in the second study: Donors were immunologically healthy infants undergoing open corrective cardiac surgery for congenital heart defects in Finland. The thymus tissue came from surgical resects taken out during corrective cardiac surgery. Both the thymic and the peripheral blood repertoires appeared to show biased V and J gene segment usage. Highly overlapping thymic TCR repertoires among unrelated individuals were reported in the related research. The study characterized TCR alpha and beta repertoires from under 10 infant thymus samples and a few related peripheral blood samples. The infant donors were about 7 to 250 days old, and the cohort included six or seven males and two females. Thymocytes were released mechanically from tissue and stored at -70 °C as pellets of about 9-32 million cells. Genomic DNA was extracted from frozen cell pellets with a QIAsymphony instrument. The immunoSEQ multiplex PCR assay was used to amplify the TCRB and TCRAD loci from a standardized quantity of quality-controlled genomic DNA. Amplicons spanned the V(D)J region at a length sufficient to cover the CDR3 and identify V and J genes. The commercial immunoSEQ service was used to sequence amplicons on an Illumina platform. Primer bias and sequencing errors were corrected using previously described methods, and TCRAD and TCRB definitions followed the IMGT database. immunoSEQ Analyzer 3.0 and VDJTools were used for repertoire analysis, which covered basic statistics, V/J segment usage, diversity estimates, rarefaction and pairwise overlap. Diversity was estimated using the Chao1, ChaoE, Efron-Thisted, Shannon and inverse Simpson indices, and was also estimated on datasets down-sampled to the size of the smallest sample. For repertoire overlap, CDR3 nucleotide sequence, V gene and J gene had to match strictly, and clustering was done by Jaccard-based multidimensional scaling. On average, thymus samples yielded about 810,000 unique TCRB clonotypes, whereas blood samples yielded about 84,000.

This receptor was obtained from a boy younger than two with a congenital heart defect. Donor details come from another sample of the same person, matched by shared clones. The V and J segments used are TRBV14 and TRBJ2-7; TRBD1 is a weak D gene call, 5 bases matching. Sequencing was carried out using thymocytes. CDR3 sequence: CASSQGSGSYEQYF. The DNA sequence follows: TGTGCCAGCAGCCAAGGATCAGGGTCCTACGAGCAGTACTTC. Supplemented by the reference TRBV14 and TRBJ2-7 proteins around the CDR3, the complete variable domain is EAGVTQFPSHSVIEKGQTVTLRCDPISGHDNLYWYRRVMGKEIKFLLHFVKESKQDESGMPNNRFLAERTGGTYSTLKVQPAELEDSGVYFCASSQGSGSYEQYFGPGTRLTVT.